A selection of T cell receptor beta chains follows, all from one sample in a study of cytomegalovirus exposure and HLA in healthy donors. Profiled with immunoSEQ multiplex PCR; TCRdb holds only in-frame clones, not every one. Counted here are some 90,000 clones, about 70% occurring once; the ten biggest clones make up 2.5% to 3.5%. The sequencing input was PBMCs. The origin of the receptors is a man aged 35-49 years in good health and CMV-seronegative. CDR3s leave out the opening cysteine and the closing phenylalanine or tryptophan. Each record gives: J gene, V gene, CDR3 protein.

j_call: TRBJ2-5
v_call: TRBV27
cdr3_aa: ASSSQGTSEETQY

j_call: TRBJ1-6
v_call: TRBV19
cdr3_aa: ASSMGTGNSPLH

j_call: TRBJ2-5
v_call: TRBV9
cdr3_aa: ASSVAMGVEQY

j_call: TRBJ1-5
v_call: TRBV2
cdr3_aa: ASSVRQSNQPQH

j_call: TRBJ1-5
v_call: TRBV27
cdr3_aa: ATGEAYSNQPQH

j_call: TRBJ1-1
v_call: TRBV18
cdr3_aa: ASSLYRDRGTEAF

j_call: TRBJ2-7
v_call: TRBV7-9
cdr3_aa: ASSLARRGGSEQY

j_call: TRBJ1-3
v_call: TRBV19
cdr3_aa: ASSIGTGPGNTIY

j_call: TRBJ2-2
v_call: TRBV19
cdr3_aa: ASSLPTSANTGELF

j_call: TRBJ2-1
v_call: TRBV9
cdr3_aa: ASSAGGQGVNEQF

j_call: TRBJ2-1
v_call: TRBV6-5
cdr3_aa: ASSPIQGYNEQF

j_call: TRBJ1-3
v_call: TRBV9
cdr3_aa: ASSVLNRLSGNTIY

j_call: TRBJ2-4
v_call: TRBV4-2
cdr3_aa: ASSLLGGTSGILAKNIQY

j_call: TRBJ1-6
v_call: TRBV2
cdr3_aa: ATLRTVNSPLH

j_call: TRBJ1-2
v_call: TRBV4-2
cdr3_aa: ASSQDRGWGYT

j_call: TRBJ1-4
v_call: TRBV5-1
cdr3_aa: ASSLVPSNEKLF

j_call: TRBJ2-5
v_call: TRBV15
cdr3_aa: ATSRVGGGAFETQY

j_call: TRBJ1-1
v_call: TRBV6-4
cdr3_aa: ASSPQAGVNTEAF

j_call: TRBJ1-3
v_call: TRBV5-6
cdr3_aa: ASSLVGQGNGNTIY

j_call: TRBJ2-5
v_call: TRBV25-1
cdr3_aa: ASSGTGEETQY

j_call: TRBJ2-1
v_call: TRBV7-3
cdr3_aa: ASSLAGTSYNEQF

j_call: TRBJ2-1
v_call: TRBV7-9
cdr3_aa: ASSLFLRTSGDNEQF

j_call: TRBJ2-5
v_call: TRBV10-3
cdr3_aa: AISLNSLETQY

j_call: TRBJ2-2
v_call: TRBV14
cdr3_aa: ASSQFRAMGGELF

j_call: TRBJ2-7
v_call: TRBV5-6
cdr3_aa: ASSFAGLAGYEQY

j_call: TRBJ1-6
v_call: TRBV7-2
cdr3_aa: ASSQADRVYSPLH

j_call: TRBJ2-5
v_call: TRBV5-3
cdr3_aa: ARSLDRTERETQY

j_call: TRBJ2-3
v_call: TRBV5-4
cdr3_aa: ASSLDRGFTDTQY

j_call: TRBJ1-1
v_call: TRBV4-1
cdr3_aa: ASSQVYSTEAF

j_call: TRBJ2-3
v_call: TRBV5-4
cdr3_aa: ASSSDGTPLDTQY

j_call: TRBJ1-3
v_call: TRBV29-1
cdr3_aa: SVEDSRGFGNTIY

j_call: TRBJ2-7
v_call: TRBV19
cdr3_aa: ASSIDNRGFEQY

j_call: TRBJ1-4
v_call: TRBV5-6
cdr3_aa: ASSRYWTNEKLF

j_call: TRBJ1-2
v_call: TRBV5-4
cdr3_aa: ASSLQGDYGYT

j_call: TRBJ2-1
v_call: TRBV7-9
cdr3_aa: ASSSGSPTVYNEQF

j_call: TRBJ1-1
v_call: TRBV7-8
cdr3_aa: ASSWRDRGSNTEAF

j_call: TRBJ1-5
v_call: TRBV4-3
cdr3_aa: ASSLSGNNQPQH

j_call: TRBJ1-1
v_call: TRBV5-1
cdr3_aa: ASSFGSGTEAF

j_call: TRBJ1-4
v_call: TRBV2
cdr3_aa: ASRDEQGFNEKLF

j_call: TRBJ1-3
v_call: TRBV5-1
cdr3_aa: ASRDSVFGNTIY

j_call: TRBJ2-7
v_call: TRBV7-9
cdr3_aa: ASSTTGNSYEQY

j_call: TRBJ1-4
v_call: TRBV5-1
cdr3_aa: ASSPGGAGEKLF

j_call: TRBJ1-4
v_call: TRBV5-6
cdr3_aa: ASSFRQGGEKLF

j_call: TRBJ1-1
v_call: TRBV5-1
cdr3_aa: ASSSDAGRTEAF

j_call: TRBJ1-2
v_call: TRBV6-1
cdr3_aa: ASSDRGRRANYGYT

j_call: TRBJ1-6
v_call: TRBV10-3
cdr3_aa: AIKSVTGNSPLH

j_call: TRBJ2-2
v_call: TRBV9
cdr3_aa: ASSLLPGTSGNTGELF

j_call: TRBJ2-2
v_call: TRBV7-3
cdr3_aa: ASSQEVGELF

j_call: TRBJ1-1
v_call: TRBV5-1
cdr3_aa: ASSNRGGTEAF

j_call: TRBJ2-1
v_call: TRBV15
cdr3_aa: ATSPRGLAGGGNEQF

j_call: TRBJ1-5
v_call: TRBV29-1
cdr3_aa: SVVGGSFGPQH

j_call: TRBJ2-1
v_call: TRBV4-1
cdr3_aa: ASSQGGLAGFNEQF